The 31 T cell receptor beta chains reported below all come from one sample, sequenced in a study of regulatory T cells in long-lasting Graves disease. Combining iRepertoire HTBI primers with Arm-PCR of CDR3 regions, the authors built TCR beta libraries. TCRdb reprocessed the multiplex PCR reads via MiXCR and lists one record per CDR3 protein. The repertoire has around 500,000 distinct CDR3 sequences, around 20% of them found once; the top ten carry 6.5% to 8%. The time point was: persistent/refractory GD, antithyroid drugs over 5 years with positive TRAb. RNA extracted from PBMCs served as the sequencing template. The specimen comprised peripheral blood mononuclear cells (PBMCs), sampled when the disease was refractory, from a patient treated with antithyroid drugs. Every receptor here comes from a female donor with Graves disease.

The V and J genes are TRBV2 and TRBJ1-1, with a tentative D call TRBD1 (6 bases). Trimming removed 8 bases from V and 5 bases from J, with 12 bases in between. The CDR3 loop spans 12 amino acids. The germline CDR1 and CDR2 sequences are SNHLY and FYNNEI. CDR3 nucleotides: TGTGCCAGCCTGGGGGGGACAACTGAAGCTTTCTTT. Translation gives CASLGGTTEAFF.

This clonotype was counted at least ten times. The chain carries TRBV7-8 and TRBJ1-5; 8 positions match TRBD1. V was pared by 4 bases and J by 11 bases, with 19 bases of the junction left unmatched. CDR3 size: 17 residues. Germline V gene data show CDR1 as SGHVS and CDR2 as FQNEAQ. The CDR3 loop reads CASSSLRDRSFLSTQHF. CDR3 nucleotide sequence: TGTGCCAGCAGCTCGCTCCGGGACAGGAGCTTCTTATCGACCCAGCATTTT.

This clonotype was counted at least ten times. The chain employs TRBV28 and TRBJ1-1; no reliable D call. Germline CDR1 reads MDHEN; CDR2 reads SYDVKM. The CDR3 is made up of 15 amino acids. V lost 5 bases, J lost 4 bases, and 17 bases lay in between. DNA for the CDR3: TGTGCCAGCAGTCACATATCTGGGGTTGGCACTGAAGCTTTCTTT. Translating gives CASSHISGVGTEAFF.

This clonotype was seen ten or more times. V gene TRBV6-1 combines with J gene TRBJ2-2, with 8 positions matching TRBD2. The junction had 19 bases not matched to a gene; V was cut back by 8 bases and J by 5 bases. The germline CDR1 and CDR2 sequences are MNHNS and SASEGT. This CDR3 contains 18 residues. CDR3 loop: CASSNGFKAGVGTGELFF. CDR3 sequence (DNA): TGTGCCAGCTCCAACGGATTTAAAGCGGGAGTAGGAACCGGGGAGCTGTTTTTT.

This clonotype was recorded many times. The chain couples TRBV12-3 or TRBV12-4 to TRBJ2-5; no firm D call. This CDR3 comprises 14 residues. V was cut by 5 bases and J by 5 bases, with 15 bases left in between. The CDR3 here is CASSALTFGETQYF. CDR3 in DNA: TGTGCCAGCAGTGCCTTGACCTTCGGCGAGACCCAGTACTTC.

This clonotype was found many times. The CDR3 region is CAWSAGGDYGYTF. The CDR3 bases are TGTGCCTGGAGTGCGGGGGGGGATTATGGCTACACCTTC. The rearrangement uses TRBV30 and TRBJ1-2; D is possibly TRBD1 (5 bases). Looked up from germline, CDR1 is GTSNPN and CDR2 is SVGIG (reference sequence). Trimming shortened V by 1 base and J by 5 bases, and 11 bases separated the two germline ends. CDR3 length: 13 residues.

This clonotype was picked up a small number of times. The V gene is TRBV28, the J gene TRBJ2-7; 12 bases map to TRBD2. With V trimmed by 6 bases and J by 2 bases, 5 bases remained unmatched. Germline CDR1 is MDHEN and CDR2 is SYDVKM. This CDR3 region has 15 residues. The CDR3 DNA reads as TGTGCCAGCAGGGCTAGCGGGAGGGCCGCCTACGAGCAGTACTTC. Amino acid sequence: CASRASGRAAYEQYF. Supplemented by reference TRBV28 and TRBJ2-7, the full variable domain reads DVKVTQSSRYLVKRTGEKVFLECVQDMDHENMFWYRQDPGLGLRLIYFSYDVKMKEKGDIPEGYSVSREKKERFSLILESASTNQTSMYLCASRASGRAAYEQYFGPGTRLTVT.

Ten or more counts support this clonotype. The CDR3 bases are TGTGCCAGCAGCCCGCGACAGACCTTCTATGGCTACACCTTC. Amino acids: CASSPRQTFYGYTF. The V and J genes are TRBV28 and TRBJ1-2, with D maybe TRBD1 (5 bases). Germline V gene sequence: CDR1 MDHEN, CDR2 SYDVKM. Trimming removed 6 bases from V and 4 bases from J, with 15 bases in between. The CDR3 is 14 amino acids.

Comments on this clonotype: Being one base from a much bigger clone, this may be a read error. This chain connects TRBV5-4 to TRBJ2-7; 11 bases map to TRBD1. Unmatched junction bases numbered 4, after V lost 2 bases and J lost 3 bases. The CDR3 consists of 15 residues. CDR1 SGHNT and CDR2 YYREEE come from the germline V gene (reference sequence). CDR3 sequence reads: CASSLRTGGYYEQYF. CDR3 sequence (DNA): TGTGCCAGCAGCTTAAGGACAGGGGGCTACTACGAGCAGTACTTC.

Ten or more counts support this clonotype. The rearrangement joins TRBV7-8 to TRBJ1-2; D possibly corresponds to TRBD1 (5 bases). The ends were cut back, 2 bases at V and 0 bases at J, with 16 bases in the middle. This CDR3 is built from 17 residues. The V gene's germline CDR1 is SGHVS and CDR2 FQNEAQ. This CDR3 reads CASSLTPGTVANYGYTF. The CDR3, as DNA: TGTGCCAGCAGCTTAACCCCAGGGACGGTAGCTAACTATGGCTACACCTTC.

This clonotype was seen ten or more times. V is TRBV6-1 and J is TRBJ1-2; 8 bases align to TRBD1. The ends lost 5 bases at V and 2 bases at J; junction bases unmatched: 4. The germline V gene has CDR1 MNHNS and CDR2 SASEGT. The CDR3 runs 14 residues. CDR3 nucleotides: TGTGCCAGCAGTCGGGACAGGCGGAACTATGGCTACACCTTC. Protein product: CASSRDRRNYGYTF.

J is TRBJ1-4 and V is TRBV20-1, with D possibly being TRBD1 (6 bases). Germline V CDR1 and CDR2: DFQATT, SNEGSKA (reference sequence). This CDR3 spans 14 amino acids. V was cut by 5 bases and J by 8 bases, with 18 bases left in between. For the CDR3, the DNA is TGCAGTGCTCCCCAGTCGGGGGGCGGCGAAAAACTGTTTTTT. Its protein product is CSAPQSGGGEKLFF.

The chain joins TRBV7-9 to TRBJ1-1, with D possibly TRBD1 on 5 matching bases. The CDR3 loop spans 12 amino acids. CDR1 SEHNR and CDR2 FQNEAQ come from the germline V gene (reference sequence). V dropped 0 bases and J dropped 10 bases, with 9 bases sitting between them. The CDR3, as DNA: TGTGCCAGCAGCTTAGCTACAGGTGTAGCTTTCTTT. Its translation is CASSLATGVAFF.

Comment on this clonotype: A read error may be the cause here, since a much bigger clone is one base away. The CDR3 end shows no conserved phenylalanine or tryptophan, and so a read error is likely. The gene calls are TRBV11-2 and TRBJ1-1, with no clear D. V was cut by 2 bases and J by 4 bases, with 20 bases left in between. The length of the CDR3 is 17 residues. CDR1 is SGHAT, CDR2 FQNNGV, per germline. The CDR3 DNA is TGTGCCAGCAGCTTATACCCCGCCCTAGGAAGTCTCACTGAAGCTTTCTCT. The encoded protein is CASSLYPALGSLTEAFS.

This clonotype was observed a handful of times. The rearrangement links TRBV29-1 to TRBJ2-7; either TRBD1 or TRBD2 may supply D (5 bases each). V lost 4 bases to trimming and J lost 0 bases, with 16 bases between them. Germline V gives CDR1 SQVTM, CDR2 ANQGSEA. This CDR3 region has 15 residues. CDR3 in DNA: TGCAGCGTTGCCAGGGAGACCGATATCTCCTACGAGCAGTACTTC. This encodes CSVARETDISYEQYF.

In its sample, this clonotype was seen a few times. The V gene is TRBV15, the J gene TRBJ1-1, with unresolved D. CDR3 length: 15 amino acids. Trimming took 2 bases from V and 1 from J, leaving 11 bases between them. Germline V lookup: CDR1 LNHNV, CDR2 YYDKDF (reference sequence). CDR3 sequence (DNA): TGTGCCACCAGCAGACTCCATATGGGGAACACTGAAGCTTTCTTT. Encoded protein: CATSRLHMGNTEAFF.

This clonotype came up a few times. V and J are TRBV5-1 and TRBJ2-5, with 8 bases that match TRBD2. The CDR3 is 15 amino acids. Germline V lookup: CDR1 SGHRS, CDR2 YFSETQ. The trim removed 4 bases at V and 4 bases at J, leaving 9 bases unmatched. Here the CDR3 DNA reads TGCGCCAGCAGCAAGAGTGGGACTAGTGTAGAGACCCAGTACTTC. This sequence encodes CASSKSGTSVETQYF.

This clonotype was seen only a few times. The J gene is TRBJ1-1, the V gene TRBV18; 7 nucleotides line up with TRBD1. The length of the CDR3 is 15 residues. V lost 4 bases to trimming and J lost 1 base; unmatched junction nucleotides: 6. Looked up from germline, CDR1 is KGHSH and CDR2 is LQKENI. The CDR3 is CASSRRDRQNTEAFF. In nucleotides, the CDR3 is TGTGCCAGCTCACGACGGGACAGACAGAACACTGAAGCTTTCTTT.

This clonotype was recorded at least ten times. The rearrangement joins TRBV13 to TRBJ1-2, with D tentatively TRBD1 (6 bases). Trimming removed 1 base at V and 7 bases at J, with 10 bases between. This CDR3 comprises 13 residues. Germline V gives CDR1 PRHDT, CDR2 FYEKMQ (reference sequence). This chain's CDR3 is CASSLAPGAGYTF. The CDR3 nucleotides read TGTGCCAGCAGCTTAGCCCCGGGGGCTGGCTACACCTTC. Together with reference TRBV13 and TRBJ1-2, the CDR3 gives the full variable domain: AAGVIQSPRHLIKEKRETATLKCYPIPRHDTVYWYQQGPGQDPQFLISFYEKMQSDKGSIPDRFSAQQFSDYHSELNMSSLELGDSALYFCASSLAPGAGYTFGSGTRLTVV.

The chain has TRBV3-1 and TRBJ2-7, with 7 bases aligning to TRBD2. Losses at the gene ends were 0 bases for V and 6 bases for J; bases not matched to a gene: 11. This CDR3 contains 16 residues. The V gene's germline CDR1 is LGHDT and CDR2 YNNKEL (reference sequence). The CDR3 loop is CASSQDLAGALVEQYF. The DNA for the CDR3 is TGTGCCAGCAGCCAAGATCTGGCGGGAGCTCTTGTCGAGCAGTACTTC.

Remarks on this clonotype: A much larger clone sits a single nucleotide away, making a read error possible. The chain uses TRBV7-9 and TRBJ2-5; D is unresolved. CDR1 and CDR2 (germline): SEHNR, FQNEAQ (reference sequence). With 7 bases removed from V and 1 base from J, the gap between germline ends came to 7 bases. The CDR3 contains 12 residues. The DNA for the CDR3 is TGTGCCAGCACCGAAACCCAAGAGACCCAGTACTTC. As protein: CASTETQETQYF.

The CDR3 DNA reads TGTGCCTGGAGTCTTAGACAGAACACTGAAGCTTTCTTT. This translates into CAWSLRQNTEAFF. The rearrangement links TRBV30 to TRBJ1-1, with unresolved D. The germline V gene has CDR1 GTSNPN and CDR2 SVGIG (reference sequence). The CDR3 has 13 residues. With 2 bases removed from V and 1 base from J, the gap between germline ends came to 8 bases.

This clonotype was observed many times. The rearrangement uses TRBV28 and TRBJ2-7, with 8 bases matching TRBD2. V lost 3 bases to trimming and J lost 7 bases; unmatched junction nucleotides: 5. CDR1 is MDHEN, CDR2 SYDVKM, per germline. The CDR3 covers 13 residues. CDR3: CASSFSGSWEQYF. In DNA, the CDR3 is TGTGCCAGCAGTTTCAGCGGGAGCTGGGAGCAGTACTTC.

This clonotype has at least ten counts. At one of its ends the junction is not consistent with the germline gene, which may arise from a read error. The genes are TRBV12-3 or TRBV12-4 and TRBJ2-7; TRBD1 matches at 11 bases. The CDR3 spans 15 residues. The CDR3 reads CASSLGTGGPYEQYF. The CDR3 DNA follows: TGTGCCAGCAGCTTAGGGACAGGGGGACCCTACGAGCAGTACTTC.

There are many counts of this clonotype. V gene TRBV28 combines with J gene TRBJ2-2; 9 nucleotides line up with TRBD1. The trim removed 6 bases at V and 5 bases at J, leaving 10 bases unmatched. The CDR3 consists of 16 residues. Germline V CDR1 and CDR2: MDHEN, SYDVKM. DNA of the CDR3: TGTGCCAGCAGCCTAACAGGGGGCTGGAGGACCGGGGAGCTGTTTTTT. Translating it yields CASSLTGGWRTGELFF.

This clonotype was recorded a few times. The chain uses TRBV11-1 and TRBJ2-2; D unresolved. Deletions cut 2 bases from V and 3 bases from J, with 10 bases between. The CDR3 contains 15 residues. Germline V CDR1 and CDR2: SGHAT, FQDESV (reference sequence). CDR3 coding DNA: TGTGCCAGCAGCTTATTCCGAATCGACACCGGGGAGCTGTTTTTT. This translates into CASSLFRIDTGELFF.

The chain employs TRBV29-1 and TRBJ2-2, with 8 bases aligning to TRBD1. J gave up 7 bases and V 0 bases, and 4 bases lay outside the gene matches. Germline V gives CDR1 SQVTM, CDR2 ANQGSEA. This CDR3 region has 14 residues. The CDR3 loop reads CSVEDTTGVGELFF. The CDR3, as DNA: TGCAGCGTTGAAGATACGACAGGGGTCGGGGAGCTGTTTTTT.

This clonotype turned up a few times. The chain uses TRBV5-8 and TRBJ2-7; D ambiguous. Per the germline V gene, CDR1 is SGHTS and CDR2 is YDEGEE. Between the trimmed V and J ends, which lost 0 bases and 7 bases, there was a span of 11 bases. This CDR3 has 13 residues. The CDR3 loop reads CASSLGAMEEQYF. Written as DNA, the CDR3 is TGTGCCAGCAGCTTGGGAGCGATGGAGGAGCAGTACTTC.

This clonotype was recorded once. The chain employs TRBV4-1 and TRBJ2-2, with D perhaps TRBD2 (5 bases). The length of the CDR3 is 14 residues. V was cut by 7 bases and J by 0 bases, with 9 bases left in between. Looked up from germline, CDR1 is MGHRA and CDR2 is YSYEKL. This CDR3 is CASTGGPNTGELFF. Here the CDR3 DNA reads TGCGCCAGCACGGGCGGGCCGAACACCGGGGAGCTGTTTTTT.

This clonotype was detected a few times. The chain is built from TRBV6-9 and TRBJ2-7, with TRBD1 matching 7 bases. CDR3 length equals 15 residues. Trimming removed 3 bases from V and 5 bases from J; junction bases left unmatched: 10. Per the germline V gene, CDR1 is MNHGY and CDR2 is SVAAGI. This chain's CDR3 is CASSYVRQGDDEQYF. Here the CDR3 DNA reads TGTGCCAGCAGTTACGTTCGGCAGGGGGATGACGAGCAGTACTTC.

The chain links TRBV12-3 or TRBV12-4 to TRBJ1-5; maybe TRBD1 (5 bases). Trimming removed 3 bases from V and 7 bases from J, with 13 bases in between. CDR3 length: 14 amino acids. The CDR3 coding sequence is TGTGCCAGCAGTTTGGGGGGGTCCAGGCAGCCCCAGCATTTT. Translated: CASSLGGSRQPQHF.